The clone carrying this T cell receptor beta chain was observed a single time. Original analysis: Quantification of nucleated cells was approximated via reference gene primer amplification. Profiling relied on immunoSEQ multiplex PCR, and the TCRdb table lists in-frame clones only, not all of them. The DNA gave D and trimming, while V, J and clone size come from that table. Here the sample spans approximately 92,000 clones, around four fifths being singletons. The CDR3 is 16 residues long. Trimming at V came to 3 bases and at J to 7 bases, leaving 11 bases not matched to a gene. Germline CDR1 reads MRHNA; CDR2 reads SNTAGT. The sample is drawn from a study of blood T cell repertoires in COVID-19.

This chain uses TRBV6-4 with TRBJ2-1; 8 nucleotides align to TRBD2. The sample taken for sequencing was peripheral blood. The receptor was derived from a man aged 50 to 60 with acute or convalescent COVID-19. This CDR3 reads CASSDYNSGIGNEQFF. CDR3 coding DNA: TGTGCCAGCAGTGATTATAATAGCGGGATTGGGAATGAGCAGTTCTTC.